What follows are 3 T cell receptor beta chains derived from one specimen sequenced in a study of patients and donors after allogeneic stem cell transplantation. Via MiXCR, TCRdb re-called the RT-PCR reads, giving one row per CDR3 protein. This table holds about 9,900 distinct CDR3 sequences, around 5.9% found once. Material for sequencing was blood, either unsorted or a sorted T cell fraction (not recorded which). Source of these receptors: a human donor who was either an allogeneic HSCT recipient or a stem cell or donor lymphocyte infusion donor (not recorded which). It is not recorded whose cells these are; they may come from a transplant donor.

Judged by abundance, this clonotype is medium-sized (0.01 to 0.1%). One junction end does not reproduce the germline sequence, and a read error may be involved. CDR3: CIGLAENTGELFF. The CDR3 DNA follows: TGTATCGGACTAGCGGAAAACACCGGGGAGCTGTTTTTT. The gene calls are TRBV20-1 and TRBJ2-2, with TRBD2 matching 10 bases. The germline gives CDR1 DFQATT, CDR2 SNEGSKA (reference sequence). The length of the CDR3 is 13 residues.

Many counts were recorded for this clonotype. The chain uses TRBV6-1 and TRBJ1-3, with D possibly TRBD1 on 5 matching bases. V was trimmed by 8 bases and J by 3 bases, leaving 14 bases between them. The CDR3 sequence is 14 residues long. Germline V CDR1 and CDR2: MNHNS, SASEGT. The CDR3, as DNA: TGTGCCAGCGACCCAGGGAACAGTGGAAACACCATATATTTT. Amino acid sequence: CASDPGNSGNTIYF.

This clonotype was seen a handful of times. V gene TRBV28 combines with J gene TRBJ2-7; 7 bases match TRBD2. With 3 bases clipped from V and 2 bases from J, the junction kept 4 bases outside the gene matches. Per the germline V gene, CDR1 is MDHEN and CDR2 is SYDVKM. The CDR3 is 14 amino acids. In nucleotides, the CDR3 is TGTGCCAGCAGTTTCGGGGGGAGTCCCTACGAGCAGTACTTC. It yields the protein CASSFGGSPYEQYF. The whole variable domain, remainder taken from reference TRBV28 and TRBJ2-7, is DVKVTQSSRYLVKRTGEKVFLECVQDMDHENMFWYRQDPGLGLRLIYFSYDVKMKEKGDIPEGYSVSREKKERFSLILESASTNQTSMYLCASSFGGSPYEQYFGPGTRLTVT.